This T cell receptor (beta chain) was captured by sequencing in a study of shared clonotypes between healthy human individuals. Method: immunoSEQ multiplex PCR; TCRdb's copy keeps in-frame clones and lacks some. Seen here are some 580,000 clones, 95% to 98% observed once, and the top ten hold 0.3%. CD45RO-negative, CCR7-selected cells formed the naive CD8 fraction, which excluded terminally differentiated effector memory CD45RA+ cells. J was trimmed by 3 bases and V by 4 bases; bases with no gene match: 6. CDR1 is SGDLS, CDR2 YYNGEE, per germline. This CDR3 is 16 amino acids long. This TCR was recovered from a young man in good health. The sequencing sample was made of naive CD8+ T cells sorted from blood. V gene TRBV9 combines with J gene TRBJ2-1; 11 positions agree with TRBD2. This chain's CDR3 is CASSPPTSGDYNEQFF. In DNA form, the CDR3 reads TGTGCCAGCAGCCCACCGACTAGCGGGGACTACAATGAGCAGTTCTTC.